Here is one TCR beta chain with its context. The entry originates in a study of Ad26.COV2.S vaccination and SARS-CoV-2 variants. In germline, CDR1 is SGHRS, CDR2 YFSETQ. The CDR3 length is 16 residues. Trimming took 2 bases from V and 3 from J; bases not matched to a gene: 7. Sequencing used immunoSEQ multiplex PCR; TCRdb keeps in-frame clones, though not all of them. The sample lists 400,000 to 450,000 clones; 92% were seen once. Documented treatment: 19 received Ad26.COV2.S at low or high dose, single or two shots; about 5 received placebo; per-sample allocation not given. Sampling occurred on day 63 after the first vaccine or placebo injection.

The clonotype comes from a person aged 18-60 years who received the Ad26.COV2.S COVID-19 vaccine or a placebo. J is TRBJ2-7 and V is TRBV5-1; TRBD1 matches 11 bases. Sequenced material: peripheral blood, taken in a trial of Ad26.COV2.S vaccine versus placebo. The CDR3 nucleotides read TGCGCCAGCAGCTTAACCCCCGGGACAGGGGGCTACGAGCAGTACTTC. This translates into CASSLTPGTGGYEQYF.